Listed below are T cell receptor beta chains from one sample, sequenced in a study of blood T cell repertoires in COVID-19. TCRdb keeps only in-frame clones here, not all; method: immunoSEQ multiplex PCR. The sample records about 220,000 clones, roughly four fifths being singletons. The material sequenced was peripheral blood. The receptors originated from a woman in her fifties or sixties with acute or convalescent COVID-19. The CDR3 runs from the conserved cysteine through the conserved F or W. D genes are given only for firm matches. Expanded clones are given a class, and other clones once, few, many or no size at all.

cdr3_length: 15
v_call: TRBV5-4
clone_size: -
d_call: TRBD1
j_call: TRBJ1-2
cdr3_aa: CASSPGTGDTYGYTF
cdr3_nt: TGTGCCAGCAGCCCCGGGACAGGTGACACCTATGGCTACACCTTC

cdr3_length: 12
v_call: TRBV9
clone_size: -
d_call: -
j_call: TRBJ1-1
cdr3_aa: CASSAGNTEAFF
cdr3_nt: TGTGCCAGCAGCGCAGGGAACACTGAAGCTTTCTTT

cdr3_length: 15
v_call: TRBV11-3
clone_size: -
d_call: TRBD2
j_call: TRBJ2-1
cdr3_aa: CASSWGGGPHAEQFF
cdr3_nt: TGTGCCAGCAGCTGGGGCGGGGGGCCCCATGCTGAGCAGTTCTTC

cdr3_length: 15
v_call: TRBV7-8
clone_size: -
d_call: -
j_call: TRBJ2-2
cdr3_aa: CASSLAVQAFGELFF
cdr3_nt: TGTGCCAGCAGCTTAGCCGTTCAGGCCTTCGGGGAGCTGTTTTTT

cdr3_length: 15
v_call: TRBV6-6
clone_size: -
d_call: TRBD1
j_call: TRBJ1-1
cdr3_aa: CASSSRGTGETEAFF
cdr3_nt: TGTGCCAGCAGTTCTCGAGGGACAGGGGAAACTGAAGCTTTCTTT

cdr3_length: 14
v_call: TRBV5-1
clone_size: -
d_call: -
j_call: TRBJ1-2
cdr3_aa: CASSLDWGGSGYTF
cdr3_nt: TGCGCCAGCAGCTTGGATTGGGGGGGCAGTGGCTACACCTTC

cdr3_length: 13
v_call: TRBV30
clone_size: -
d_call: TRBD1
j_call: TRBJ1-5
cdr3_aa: CAWSQGANQPQHF
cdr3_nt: TGTGCCTGGAGTCAGGGGGCGAATCAGCCCCAGCATTTT

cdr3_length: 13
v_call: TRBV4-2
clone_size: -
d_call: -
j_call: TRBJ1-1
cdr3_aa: CASSQTGNTEAFF
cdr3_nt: TGTGCCAGCAGCCAAACAGGGAACACTGAAGCTTTCTTT

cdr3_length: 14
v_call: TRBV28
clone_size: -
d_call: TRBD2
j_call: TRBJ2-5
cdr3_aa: CATSPLAVQETQYF
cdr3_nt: TGTGCCACGTCCCCCCTAGCGGTCCAAGAGACCCAGTACTTC

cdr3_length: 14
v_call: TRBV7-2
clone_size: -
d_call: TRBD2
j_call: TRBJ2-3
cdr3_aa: CASSFGTSGYTQYF
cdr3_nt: TGTGCCAGCAGCTTTGGGACTAGCGGCTATACGCAGTATTTT

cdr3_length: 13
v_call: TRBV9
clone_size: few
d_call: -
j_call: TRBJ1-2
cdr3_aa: CASSVGQLYGYTF
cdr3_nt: TGTGCCAGCAGCGTCGGACAGCTCTATGGCTACACCTTC

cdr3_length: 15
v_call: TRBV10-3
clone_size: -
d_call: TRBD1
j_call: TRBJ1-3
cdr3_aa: CASSTTGGVGNTIYF
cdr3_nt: TGTGCCAGTTCCACCACAGGGGGCGTTGGAAACACCATATATTTT

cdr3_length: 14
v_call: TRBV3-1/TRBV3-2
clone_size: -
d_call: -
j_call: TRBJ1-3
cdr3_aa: CASGEGIGGNTIYF
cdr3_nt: TGTGCCAGCGGAGAAGGTATAGGTGGAAACACCATATATTTT

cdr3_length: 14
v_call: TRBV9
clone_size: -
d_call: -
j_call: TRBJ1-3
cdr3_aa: CASSAGHPGNTIYF
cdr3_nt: TGTGCCAGCAGCGCCGGACACCCTGGAAACACCATATATTTT

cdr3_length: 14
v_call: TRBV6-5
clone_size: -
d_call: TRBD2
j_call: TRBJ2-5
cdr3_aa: CANAEGRVWETQYF
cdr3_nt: TGTGCCAACGCGGAGGGGAGGGTGTGGGAGACCCAGTACTTC

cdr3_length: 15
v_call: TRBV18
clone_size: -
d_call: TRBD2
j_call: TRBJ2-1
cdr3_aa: CASSPPTSGASGQFF
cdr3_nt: TGTGCCAGCTCACCACCGACTAGCGGGGCTTCTGGGCAGTTCTTC

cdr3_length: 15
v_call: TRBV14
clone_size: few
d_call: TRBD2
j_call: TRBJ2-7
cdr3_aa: CASSPSGGFTYEQYF
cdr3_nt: TGTGCCAGCAGCCCTAGCGGGGGGTTCACCTACGAGCAGTACTTC

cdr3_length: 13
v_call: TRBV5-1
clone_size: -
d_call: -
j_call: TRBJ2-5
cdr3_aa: CASSLTDQETQYF
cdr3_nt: TGCGCCAGCAGCTTGACAGACCAAGAGACCCAGTACTTC

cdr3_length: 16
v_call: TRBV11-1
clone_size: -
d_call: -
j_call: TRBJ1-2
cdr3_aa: CASSTSPGDSNYGYTF
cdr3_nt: TGTGCCAGCAGCACAAGCCCCGGGGATTCTAACTATGGCTACACCTTC

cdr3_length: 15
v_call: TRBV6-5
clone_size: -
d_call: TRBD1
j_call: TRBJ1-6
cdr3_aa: CASRKTGGYNSPLHF
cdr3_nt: TGTGCCAGCCGTAAGACAGGGGGCTATAATTCACCCCTCCACTTT

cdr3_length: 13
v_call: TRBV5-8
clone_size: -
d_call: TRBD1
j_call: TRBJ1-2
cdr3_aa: CASSKDRGHGYTF
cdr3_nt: TGTGCCAGCAGCAAGGACAGGGGCCATGGCTACACCTTC

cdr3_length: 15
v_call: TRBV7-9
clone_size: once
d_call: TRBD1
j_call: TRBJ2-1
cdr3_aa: CASSSDRVSYNEQFF
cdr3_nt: TGTGCCAGCAGCTCCGACAGGGTTTCCTACAATGAGCAGTTCTTC

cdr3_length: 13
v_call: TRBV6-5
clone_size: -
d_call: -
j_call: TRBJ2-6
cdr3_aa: CASTLPGANVLTF
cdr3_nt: TGTGCCAGCACCCTTCCCGGGGCCAACGTCCTGACTTTC

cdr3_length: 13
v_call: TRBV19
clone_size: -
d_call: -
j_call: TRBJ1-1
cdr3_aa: CASIIGGGTEAFF
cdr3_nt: TGTGCCAGTATTATCGGGGGAGGCACTGAAGCTTTCTTT

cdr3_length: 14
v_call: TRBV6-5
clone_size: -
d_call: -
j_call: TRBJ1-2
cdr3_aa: CATAGVGSNYGYTF
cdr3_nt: TGTGCCACCGCGGGGGTAGGTTCTAACTATGGCTACACCTTC

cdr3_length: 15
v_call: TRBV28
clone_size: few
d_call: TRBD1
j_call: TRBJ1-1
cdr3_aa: CASSLTGTGSTEAFF
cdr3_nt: TGTGCCAGCAGCCTAACCGGGACAGGGTCCACTGAAGCTTTCTTT

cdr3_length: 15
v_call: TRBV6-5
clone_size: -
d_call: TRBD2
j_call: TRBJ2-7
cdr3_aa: CASSYSSGGAYEQYF
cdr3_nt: TGTGCCAGCAGTTACTCTAGCGGGGGGGCGTACGAGCAGTACTTC

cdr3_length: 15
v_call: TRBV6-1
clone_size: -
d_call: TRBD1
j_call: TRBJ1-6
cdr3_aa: CASSEIGQDNSPLHF
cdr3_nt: TGTGCCAGCAGTGAAATAGGACAGGATAATTCACCCCTCCACTTT

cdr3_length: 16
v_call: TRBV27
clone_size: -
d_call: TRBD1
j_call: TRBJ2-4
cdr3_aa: CASSSTADRGRHIQYF
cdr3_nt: TGTGCCAGCAGTTCGACCGCAGACAGGGGGAGGCACATTCAGTACTTC

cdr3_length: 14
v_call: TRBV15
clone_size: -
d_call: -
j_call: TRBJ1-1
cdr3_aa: CATSRDHGGTEAFF
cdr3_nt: TGTGCCACCAGCAGAGATCACGGGGGCACTGAAGCTTTCTTT

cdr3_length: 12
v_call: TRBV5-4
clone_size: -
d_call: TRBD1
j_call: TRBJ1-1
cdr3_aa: CASSPGTGEAFF
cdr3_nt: TGTGCCAGCAGCCCCGGGACAGGAGAAGCTTTCTTT

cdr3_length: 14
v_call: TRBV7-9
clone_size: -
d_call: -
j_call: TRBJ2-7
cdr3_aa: CASSSPGTAYEQYF
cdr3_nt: TGTGCCAGCAGCTCGCCGGGAACGGCCTACGAGCAGTACTTC

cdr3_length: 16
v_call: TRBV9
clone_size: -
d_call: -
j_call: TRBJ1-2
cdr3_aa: CASSFFQGGEGIGYTF
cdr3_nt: TGTGCCAGCAGTTTCTTCCAAGGAGGGGAAGGGATAGGCTACACCTTC

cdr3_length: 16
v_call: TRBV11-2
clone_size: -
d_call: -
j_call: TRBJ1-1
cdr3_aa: CASSSWTVTGDTEAFF
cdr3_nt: TGTGCCAGCAGCAGTTGGACAGTTACCGGGGACACTGAAGCTTTCTTT

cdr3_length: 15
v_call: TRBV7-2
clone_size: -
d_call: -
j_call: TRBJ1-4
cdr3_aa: CASSLTGRTNEKLFF
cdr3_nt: TGTGCCAGCAGCTTGACGGGGAGGACTAATGAAAAACTGTTTTTT

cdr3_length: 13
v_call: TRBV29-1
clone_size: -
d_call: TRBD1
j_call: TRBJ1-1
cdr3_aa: CSGDRGMNTEAFF
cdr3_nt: TGCAGCGGCGACAGGGGAATGAACACTGAAGCTTTCTTT

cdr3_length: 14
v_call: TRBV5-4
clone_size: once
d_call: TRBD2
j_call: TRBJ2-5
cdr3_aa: CATKTSGGEETQYF
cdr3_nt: TGTGCCACCAAGACTAGCGGGGGGGAAGAGACCCAGTACTTC

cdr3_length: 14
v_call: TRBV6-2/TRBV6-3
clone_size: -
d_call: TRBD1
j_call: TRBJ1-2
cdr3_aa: CASSYTGGKDGYTF
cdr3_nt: TGTGCCAGCAGTTACACAGGGGGCAAGGATGGCTACACCTTC

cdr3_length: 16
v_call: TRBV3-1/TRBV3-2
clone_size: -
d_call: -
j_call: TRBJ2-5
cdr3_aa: CASSQEGGKVQETQYF
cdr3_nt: TGTGCCAGCAGCCAAGAAGGAGGGAAAGTCCAAGAGACCCAGTACTTC

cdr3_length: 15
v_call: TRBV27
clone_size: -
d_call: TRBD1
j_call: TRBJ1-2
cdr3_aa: CASSPGTGGWKGYTF
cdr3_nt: TGTGCCAGCAGTCCCGGGACAGGGGGCTGGAAGGGCTACACCTTC

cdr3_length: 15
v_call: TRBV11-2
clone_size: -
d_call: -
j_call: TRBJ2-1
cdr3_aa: CASSSPGHRGNEQFF
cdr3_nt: TGTGCCAGCAGCTCTCCGGGACATCGGGGAAATGAGCAGTTCTTC

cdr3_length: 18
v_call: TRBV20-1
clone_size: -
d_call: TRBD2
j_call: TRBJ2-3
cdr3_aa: CSASRRSGGAPGTDTQYF
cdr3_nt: TGCAGTGCTAGTCGTAGGAGCGGGGGGGCCCCGGGTACAGATACGCAGTATTTT

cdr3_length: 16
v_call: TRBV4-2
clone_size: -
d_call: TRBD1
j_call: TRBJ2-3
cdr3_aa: CASSQDEGQGTDTQYF
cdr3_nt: TGTGCCAGCAGCCAAGACGAGGGACAGGGCACAGATACGCAGTATTTT

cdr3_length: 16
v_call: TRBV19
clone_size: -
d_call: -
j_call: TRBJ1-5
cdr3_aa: CASSPGGAETTQPQHF
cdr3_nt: TGTGCCAGTAGTCCGGGGGGGGCCGAAACAACTCAGCCCCAGCATTTT

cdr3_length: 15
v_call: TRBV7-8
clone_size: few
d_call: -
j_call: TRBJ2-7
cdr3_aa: CASSPLAVSSYEQYF
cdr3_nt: TGTGCCAGCAGCCCATTAGCGGTGTCCTCCTACGAGCAGTACTTC

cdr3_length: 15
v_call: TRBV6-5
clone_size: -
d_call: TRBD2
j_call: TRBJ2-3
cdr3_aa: CASRSSGGWTDTQYF
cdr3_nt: TGTGCCAGCAGGTCTAGCGGGGGGTGGACAGATACGCAGTATTTT

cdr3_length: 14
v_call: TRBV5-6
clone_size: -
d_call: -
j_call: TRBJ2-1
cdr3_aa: CASSFGGASNEQFF
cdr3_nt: TGTGCCAGCAGCTTCGGCGGGGCCAGCAATGAGCAGTTCTTC

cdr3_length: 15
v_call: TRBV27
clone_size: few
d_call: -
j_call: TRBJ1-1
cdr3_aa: CASSRSGQGRTEAFF
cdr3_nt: TGTGCCAGCAGTAGGTCAGGGCAGGGTCGGACTGAAGCTTTCTTT

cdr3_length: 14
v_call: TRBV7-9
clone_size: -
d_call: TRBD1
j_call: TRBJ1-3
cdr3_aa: CASSPGQTGTTIYF
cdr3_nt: TGTGCCAGCAGCCCGGGACAGACTGGAACCACCATATATTTT

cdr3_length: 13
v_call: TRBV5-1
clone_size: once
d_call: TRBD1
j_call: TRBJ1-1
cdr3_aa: CASSPGQGAQAFF
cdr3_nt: TGCGCCAGCAGCCCGGGACAGGGGGCCCAAGCTTTCTTT

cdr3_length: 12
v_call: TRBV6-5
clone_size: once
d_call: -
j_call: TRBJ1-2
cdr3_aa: CASSKGGGGYTF
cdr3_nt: TGTGCCAGCAGTAAGGGAGGGGGTGGCTACACCTTC

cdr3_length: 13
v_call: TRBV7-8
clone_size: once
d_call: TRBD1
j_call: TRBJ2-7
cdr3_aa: CASSGGQHYEQYF
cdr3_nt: TGTGCCAGCAGCGGGGGACAGCACTACGAGCAGTACTTC

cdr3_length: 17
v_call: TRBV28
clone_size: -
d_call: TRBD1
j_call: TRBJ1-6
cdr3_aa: CASSPGTGGSYNSPLHF
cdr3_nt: TGTGCCAGCAGCCCTGGGACAGGGGGTTCCTATAATTCACCCCTCCACTTT